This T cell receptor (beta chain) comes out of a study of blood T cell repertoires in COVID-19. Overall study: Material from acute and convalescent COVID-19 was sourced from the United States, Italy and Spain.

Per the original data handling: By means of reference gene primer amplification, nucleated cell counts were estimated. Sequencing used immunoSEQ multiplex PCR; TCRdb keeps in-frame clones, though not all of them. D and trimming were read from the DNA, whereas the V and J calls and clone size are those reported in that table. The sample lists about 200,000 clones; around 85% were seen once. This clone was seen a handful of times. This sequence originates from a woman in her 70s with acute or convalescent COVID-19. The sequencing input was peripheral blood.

The CDR3 sequence: CASSLGPGDSSYEQYF. In DNA form, the CDR3 reads TGCGCCAGCAGCTTGGGGCCAGGGGATAGCTCCTACGAGCAGTACTTC. The J gene is TRBJ2-7, the V gene TRBV5-1, with D tentatively TRBD1 (6 bases). The CDR3 consists of 16 residues. V lost 0 bases and J lost 0, with 13 bases in between. Germline V gene lookup returns CDR1 SGHRS and CDR2 YFSETQ.